This is a list of T cell receptor beta chains from one sample in a study of T cell responses to AZD1222 COVID-19 vaccine. TCRdb's copy holds only in-frame clones and misses some; the assay was immunoSEQ multiplex PCR. The sample gives roughly 140,000 clones, around 95% of which show up once; 1.3% is in the top ten. Sequenced here: peripheral blood, sampled on day 0 of AZD1222 vaccination. Receptor source: an adult in good health. CDR3s include the opening cysteine and the closing phenylalanine or tryptophan.

V	J	CDR3
TRBV1	TRBJ1-2	CTPCESTARLTGYTF
TRBV13	TRBJ2-5	CASSLPGAETQYF
TRBV7-9	TRBJ2-1	CASLRDYNEQFF
TRBV29-1	TRBJ1-1	CSGRQGGTEAFF
TRBV5-4	TRBJ2-5	CASSLVIGGQETQYF
TRBV7-7	TRBJ2-3	CASSLTLAGGPGTDTQYF
TRBV3-1/TRBV3-2	TRBJ2-2	CASSQVLAGVNTGELFF
TRBV6-1	TRBJ2-1	CASSEGLAGVFEQFF
TRBV7-8	TRBJ1-2	CASSFGTGTLGYGYTF
TRBV7-9	TRBJ2-1	CASSRSGTSGSSYNEQFF
TRBV28	TRBJ1-2	CASSSTGYGYTF
TRBV30	TRBJ2-1	CAWSVGVGEQFF
TRBV5-5	TRBJ1-1	CASTMGAPPRAAFF
TRBV2	TRBJ1-5	CASRQDSNQPQHF
TRBV5-1	TRBJ1-4	CASSFGSGTGGEKLFF
TRBV11-1	TRBJ2-5	CASSLGETQYF
TRBV7-9	TRBJ2-1	CASSFRSGGANEQFF
TRBV5-1	TRBJ2-3	CASSLGGPGLDTQYF
TRBV2	TRBJ1-6	CASHRDDSPLHF
TRBV4-1	TRBJ2-3	CASSQAPRSDTQYF
TRBV7-8	TRBJ2-6	CASSSHRDSGANVLTF
TRBV30	TRBJ1-2	CAWSVTGNGYTF
TRBV15	TRBJ2-1	CATSRGYNEQFF
TRBV12-3/TRBV12-4	TRBJ2-3	CASSWGTDTQYF
TRBV19	TRBJ1-1	CASSPGERPWDTEAFF
TRBV3-1/TRBV3-2	TRBJ2-2	CASSQGDKITGELFF
TRBV7-2	TRBJ1-6	CASSLWVNSPLHF
TRBV11-3	TRBJ1-3	CASSLDKRGQDGNTIYF
TRBV6-5	TRBJ2-6	CASSYGGLGANVLTF
TRBV13	TRBJ1-2	CASSIAGQTIRWDGYTF
TRBV5-5	TRBJ1-1	CASSYATGGFEAFF